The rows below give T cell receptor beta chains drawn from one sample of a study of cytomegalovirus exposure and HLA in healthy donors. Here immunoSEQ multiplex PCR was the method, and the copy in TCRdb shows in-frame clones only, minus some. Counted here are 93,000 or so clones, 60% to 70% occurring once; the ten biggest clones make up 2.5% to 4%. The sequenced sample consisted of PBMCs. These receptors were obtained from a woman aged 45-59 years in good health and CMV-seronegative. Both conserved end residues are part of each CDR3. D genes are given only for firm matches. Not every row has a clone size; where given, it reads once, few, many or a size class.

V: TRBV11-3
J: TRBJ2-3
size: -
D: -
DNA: TGTGCCAGCATTGGCGGAAAGTACACAGATACGCAGTATTTT
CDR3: CASIGGKYTDTQYF

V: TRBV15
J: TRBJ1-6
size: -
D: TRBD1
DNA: TGTGCCACCAGCAGAGATCGGGACAGCAGCTCCTATAATTCACCCCTCCACTTT
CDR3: CATSRDRDSSSYNSPLHF

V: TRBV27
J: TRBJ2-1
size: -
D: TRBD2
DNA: TGTGCCAGCAGTTCCCCTATGCGGGGGGCCTCCTACAATGAGCAGTTCTTC
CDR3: CASSSPMRGASYNEQFF

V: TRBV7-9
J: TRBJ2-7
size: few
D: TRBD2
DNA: TGTTCCAGCAGCTTTGGGGGGGGCGAGCAGTACTTC
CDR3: CSSSFGGGEQYF

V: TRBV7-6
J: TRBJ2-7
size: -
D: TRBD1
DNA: TGTGCCAGCAGCCCATGGGACAGTAGTACCTACGAGCAGTACTTC
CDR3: CASSPWDSSTYEQYF

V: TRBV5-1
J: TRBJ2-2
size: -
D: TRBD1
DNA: TGCGCCAGCAGCGAGACAGGGGGCGCGGACACCGGGGAGCTGTTTTTT
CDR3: CASSETGGADTGELFF

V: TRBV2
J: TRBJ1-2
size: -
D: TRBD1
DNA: TGTGCCAGCCGGGCGACAGGGTACTATGGCTACACCTTC
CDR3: CASRATGYYGYTF

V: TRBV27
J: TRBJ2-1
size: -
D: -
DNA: TGTGCCAGCAGTTTACGGGGGAGGATAACTGAGCAGTTCTTC
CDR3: CASSLRGRITEQFF

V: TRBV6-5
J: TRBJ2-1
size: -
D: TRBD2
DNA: TGTGCCAGCAGTAAATGGACTAGCGGTGACAATGAGCAGTTCTTC
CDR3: CASSKWTSGDNEQFF

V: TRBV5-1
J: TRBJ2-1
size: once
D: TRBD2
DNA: TGCGCCAGCAAGTTTGGGACTAGCGGGAGCAATGAGCAGTTCTTC
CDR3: CASKFGTSGSNEQFF

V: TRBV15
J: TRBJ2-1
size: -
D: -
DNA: TGTGCCACCAGCAAACCGGGGGGCACCTACAATGAGCAGTTCTTC
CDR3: CATSKPGGTYNEQFF

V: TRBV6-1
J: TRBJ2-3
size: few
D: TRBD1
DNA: TGTGCCGGTACCCGGGACAGGGAGACAGATACGCAGTATTTT
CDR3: CAGTRDRETDTQYF

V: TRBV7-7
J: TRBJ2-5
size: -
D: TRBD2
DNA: TGTGCTAGCAGCTTTCGGGGGGAAGAGACCCAGTACTTC
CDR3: CASSFRGEETQYF

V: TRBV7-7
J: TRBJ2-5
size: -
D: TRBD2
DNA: TGTGCCAGCAGCTTAGTTGGGGGGGGACCCCAAGAGACCCAGTACTTC
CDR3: CASSLVGGGPQETQYF

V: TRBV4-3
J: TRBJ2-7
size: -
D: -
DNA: TGCGCCAGCAGCCAGGCTGGGACTCACTACGAGCAGTACTTC
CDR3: CASSQAGTHYEQYF

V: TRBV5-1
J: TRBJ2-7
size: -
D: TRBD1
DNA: TGCGCCAGCAGCTTGGTGGGACAGACCTCCTACGAGCAGTACTTC
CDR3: CASSLVGQTSYEQYF

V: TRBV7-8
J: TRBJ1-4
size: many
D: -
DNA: TGTGCCAGCAGCTTAGGGCCAGGGGTCCAAGATGAAAAACTGTTTTTT
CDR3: CASSLGPGVQDEKLFF

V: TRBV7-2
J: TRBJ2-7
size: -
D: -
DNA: TGTGCCAGCAGCTTTGTGCCAGAAAGGAGAGAGCAGTACTTC
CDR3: CASSFVPERREQYF

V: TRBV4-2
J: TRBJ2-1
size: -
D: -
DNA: TGTGCCAGCAGCCAAGTAAACGGAGTTGAGCAGTTCTTC
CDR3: CASSQVNGVEQFF

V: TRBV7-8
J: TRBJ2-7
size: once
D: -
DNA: TGTGCCAGCAGCTTAGAAGGAATCCAGGTCGACGAGCAGTACTTC
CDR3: CASSLEGIQVDEQYF

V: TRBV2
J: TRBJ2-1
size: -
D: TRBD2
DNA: TGTGCCAGCAGTGATTATACGAGCGGGAGGGCGAATGAGCAGTTCTTC
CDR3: CASSDYTSGRANEQFF

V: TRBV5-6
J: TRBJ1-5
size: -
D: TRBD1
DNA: TGTGCCAGCACCCGGCAGGCCGATTCCCACAGGGGTGGCAATCAGCCCCAGCATTTT
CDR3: CASTRQADSHRGGNQPQHF

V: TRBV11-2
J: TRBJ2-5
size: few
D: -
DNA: TGTGCCAGCAGCCGAGGAAACAGGAATAGCGGAGAGACCCAGTACTTC
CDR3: CASSRGNRNSGETQYF

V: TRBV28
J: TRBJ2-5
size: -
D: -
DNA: TGTGCCAGCAGTTTACTGGGGGGTCAAGAGACCCAGTACTTC
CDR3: CASSLLGGQETQYF

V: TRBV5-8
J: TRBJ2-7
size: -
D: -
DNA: TGTGCCAGCAGCTTGCGGGGGGCAGTAAACGAGCAGTACTTC
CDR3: CASSLRGAVNEQYF

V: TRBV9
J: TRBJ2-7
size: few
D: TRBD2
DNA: TGTGCCAGCAGCGCAACTAGCGGACCCTACGAGCAGTACTTC
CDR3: CASSATSGPYEQYF

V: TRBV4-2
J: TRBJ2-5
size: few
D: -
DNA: TGTGCCAGCAGCCAAGGGGCAGGGGCGGAAGAGACCCAGTACTTC
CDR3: CASSQGAGAEETQYF

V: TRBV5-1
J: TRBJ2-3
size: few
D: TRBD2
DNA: TGCGCCAGCAGCTTATCCGGGACTAGCGGGAGGGGAGGCACAGATACGCAGTATTTT
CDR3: CASSLSGTSGRGGTDTQYF

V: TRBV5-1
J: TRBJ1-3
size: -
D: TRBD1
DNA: TGCGCCAGCAAGGGACAGGGTACTGGAAACACCATATATTTT
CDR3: CASKGQGTGNTIYF

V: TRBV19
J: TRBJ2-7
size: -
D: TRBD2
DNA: TGTGCCAGTACCCCCGGGGGAGGGAGGCACTCCTACGAGCAGTACTTC
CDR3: CASTPGGGRHSYEQYF

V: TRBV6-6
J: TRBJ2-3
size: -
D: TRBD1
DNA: TGTGCCAGCCACCGGACAGGGGGCGGAGATACGCAGTATTTT
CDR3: CASHRTGGGDTQYF

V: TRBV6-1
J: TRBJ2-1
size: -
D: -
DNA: TGTGCCACCGTTACCTACAGGAGCGATGAGCAGTTCTTC
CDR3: CATVTYRSDEQFF

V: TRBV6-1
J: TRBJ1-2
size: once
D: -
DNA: TGTGCCAGCAGTGTGTCAAAATTCCCCGATGGTAGAGGGTATGGCTACACCTTC
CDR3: CASSVSKFPDGRGYGYTF

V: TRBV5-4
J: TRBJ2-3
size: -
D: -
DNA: TGTGCCAGCAGCGCCGTCGCGGTGGCCCTCACAGATACGCAGTATTTT
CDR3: CASSAVAVALTDTQYF

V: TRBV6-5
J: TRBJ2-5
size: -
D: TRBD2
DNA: TGTGCCAGCAGCTACTGGGGAACTAGCGACCAAGAGACCCAGTACTTC
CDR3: CASSYWGTSDQETQYF

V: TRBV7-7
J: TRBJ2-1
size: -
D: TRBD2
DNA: TGTGCTAGCAGCCCCGGGGGGGGTGAGCAGTTCTTC
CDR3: CASSPGGGEQFF

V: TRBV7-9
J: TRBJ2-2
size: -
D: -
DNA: TGTGCCAGCTTCGACGCGGGCACCGGGGAGCTGTTTTTT
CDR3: CASFDAGTGELFF

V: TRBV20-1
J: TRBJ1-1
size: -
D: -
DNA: TGCAGTGCTGGGGGGTACACTGAAGCTTTCTTT
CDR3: CSAGGYTEAFF

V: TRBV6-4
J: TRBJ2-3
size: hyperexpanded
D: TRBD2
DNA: TGTGCCAGCAGTGACTCCCCGTCAGCGGGGGGGAGAGATACGCAGTATTTT
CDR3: CASSDSPSAGGRDTQYF

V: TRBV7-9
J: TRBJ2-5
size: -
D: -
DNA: TGTGCCAGCAGCCCGTCCCGGGGCCAGTACTTC
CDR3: CASSPSRGQYF

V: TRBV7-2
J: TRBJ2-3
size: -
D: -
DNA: TGTGCCAGCAGCTTAGCGGCGGACAGTACGCAGTATTTT
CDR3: CASSLAADSTQYF

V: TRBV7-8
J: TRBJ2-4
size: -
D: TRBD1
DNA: TGTGCCAGCAGCCGTAGGGGCGACAGGGCGAACATTCAGTACTTC
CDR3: CASSRRGDRANIQYF

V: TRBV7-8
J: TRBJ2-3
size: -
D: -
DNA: TGTGCCAGCAGCTTATTGGACAGCCCAAGCACAGATACGCAGTATTTT
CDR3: CASSLLDSPSTDTQYF

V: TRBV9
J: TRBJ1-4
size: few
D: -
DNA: TGTGCCAGCAGCGCTCCACAGGGCCCAGATGAAAAACTGTTTTTT
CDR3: CASSAPQGPDEKLFF

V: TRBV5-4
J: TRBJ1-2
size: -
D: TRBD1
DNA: TGTGCCAGCAGCTTGCGGACAGGGCAAACCTATGGCTACACCTTC
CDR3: CASSLRTGQTYGYTF

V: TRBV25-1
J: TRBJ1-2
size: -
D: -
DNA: TGTGCCAGCGCAAATACAGGGCTGGGCTATGGCTACACCTTC
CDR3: CASANTGLGYGYTF

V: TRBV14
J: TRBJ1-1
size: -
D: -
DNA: TGTGCCAGCAGCCAAGTATCAAGAGGGACTGAAGCTTTCTTT
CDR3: CASSQVSRGTEAFF